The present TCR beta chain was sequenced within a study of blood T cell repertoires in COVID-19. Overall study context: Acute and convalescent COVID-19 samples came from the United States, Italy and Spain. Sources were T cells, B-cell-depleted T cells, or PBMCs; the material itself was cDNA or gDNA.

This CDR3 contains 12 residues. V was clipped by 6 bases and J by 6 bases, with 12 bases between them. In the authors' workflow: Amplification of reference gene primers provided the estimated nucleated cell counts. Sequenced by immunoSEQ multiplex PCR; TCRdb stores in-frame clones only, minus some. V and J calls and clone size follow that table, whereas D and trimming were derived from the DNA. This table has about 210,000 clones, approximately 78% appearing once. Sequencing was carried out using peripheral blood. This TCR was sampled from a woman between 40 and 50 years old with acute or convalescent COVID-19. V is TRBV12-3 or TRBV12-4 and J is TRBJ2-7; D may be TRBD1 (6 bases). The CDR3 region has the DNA TGTGCCAGCAGCAAAGGGGGAGTCGAGCAGTACTTC. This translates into CASSKGGVEQYF.